This T cell receptor beta chain was identified during a study of T cells expressing NK-cell markers. Study as a whole: Seven of the eight sequenced donors were classified as HCMV-seropositive, and one was classified as seronegative.

Germline V gives CDR1 SGHRS, CDR2 YFSETQ. This CDR3 spans 16 amino acids. TCRdb processed the 5' RACE reads again and assigns one entry to each CDR3 protein, with no DNA. The sample table includes a few hundred thousand distinct CDR3 sequences. This clonotype was obtained from a man aged 18-69 years in good health. The sample taken for sequencing was blood T cells: a sorted CD56 or NKG2C T cell subset, CD4+ or CD8+ T cells, or bulk PBMC T cells (not recorded which). V and J are TRBV5-1 and TRBJ2-1; the TCRdb D gene call, TRBD1, has no DNA to confirm it. CDR3 in amino acids: CASSFDGQGSINEQFF.